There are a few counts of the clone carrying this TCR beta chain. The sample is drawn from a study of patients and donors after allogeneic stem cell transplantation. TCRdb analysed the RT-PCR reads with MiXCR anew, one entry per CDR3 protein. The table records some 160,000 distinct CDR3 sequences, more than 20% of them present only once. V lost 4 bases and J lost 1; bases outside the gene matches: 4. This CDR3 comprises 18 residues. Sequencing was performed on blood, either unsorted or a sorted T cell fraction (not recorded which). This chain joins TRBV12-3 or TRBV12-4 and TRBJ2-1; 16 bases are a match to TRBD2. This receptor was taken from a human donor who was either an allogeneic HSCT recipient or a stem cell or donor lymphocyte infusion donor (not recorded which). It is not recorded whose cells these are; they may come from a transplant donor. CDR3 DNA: TGTGCCAGCAGTTCCCCGGGACTAGCGGGGGGGTCCTACAATGAGCAGTTCTTC. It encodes CASSSPGLAGGSYNEQFF.